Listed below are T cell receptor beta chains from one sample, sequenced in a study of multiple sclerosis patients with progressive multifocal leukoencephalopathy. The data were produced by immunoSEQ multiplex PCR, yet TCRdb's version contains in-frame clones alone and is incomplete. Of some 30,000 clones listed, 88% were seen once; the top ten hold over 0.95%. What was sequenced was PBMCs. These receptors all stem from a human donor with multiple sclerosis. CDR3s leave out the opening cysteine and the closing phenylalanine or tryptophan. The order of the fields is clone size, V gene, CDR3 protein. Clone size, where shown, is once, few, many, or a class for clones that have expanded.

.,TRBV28,ASSLWRERY
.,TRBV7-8,ASSQYSGTNTDTQY
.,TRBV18,ASTATLPGQGAGKAF
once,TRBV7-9,ASSLGRTSGGAMIETQY
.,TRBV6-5,ASSEQGRYGYT
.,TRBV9,ASSVGPGPNYGYT
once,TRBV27,ASSSVGETQY
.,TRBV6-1,ASSESVGITDTQY
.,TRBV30,AWSKLDGNQPQH
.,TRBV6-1,ASSVDRVNEKLF
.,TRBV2,ASSDIVEQY
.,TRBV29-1,SVVLRAF
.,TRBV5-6,ASSLANLAKNIQY
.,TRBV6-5,ASSYQGTDPYGYT
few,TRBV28,ASSFNYQGPQH
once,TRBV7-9,ASSPRDPYNEQF
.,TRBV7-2,ASSLTAGGPDTQY
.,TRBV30,AGFRDSKVSGANVLT
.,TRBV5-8,ASSLVQGVYEQY
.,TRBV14,ASGLQGTPLH
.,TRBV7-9,ASSRDSLNEKLF
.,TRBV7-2,ASSLGGSLSLH
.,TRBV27,ASSRSGLNEQY
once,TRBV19,ASSWSTSNQPQH
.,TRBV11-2,ASSLAGRLNEKLF
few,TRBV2,AIVNGQGNYGYT
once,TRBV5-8,ASRPGRMNTEAF
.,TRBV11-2,ASDFAGEQY
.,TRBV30,AWRGTAEKLF
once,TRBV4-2,ASSANHRDRAEKLF
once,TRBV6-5,ASRPGTGWQPQH
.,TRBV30,AWSTGLSGNTIY
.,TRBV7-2,ASSYAGGPADTQY
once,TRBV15,ATSAQRGGYYGYT
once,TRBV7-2,ASSLDRGLTDTQY
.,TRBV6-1,ASSALDRAHDRANVLT
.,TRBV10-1,ASNGRLEDTEAF
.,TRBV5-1,ASSLDNSPLH
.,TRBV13,ASSSGTGFSFTDTQY
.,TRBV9,ASSLAGASKDTQY
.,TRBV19,ASSIYGGSGNQPQH
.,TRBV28,ASSLKGFGYT
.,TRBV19,ATAGTGSTDTQY
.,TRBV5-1,ASGLAGGADTQY
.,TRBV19,AASRTAGKTNYGYT
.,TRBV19,ASSNPGQISYEQY
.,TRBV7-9,ASSLAGGLISNEQF
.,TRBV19,ASSAPGRYNEQF
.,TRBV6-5,ASSYSGGRTEAF
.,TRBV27,ASSPSAGGGTDTQY
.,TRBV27,AIISQAGENEKLF
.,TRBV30,AWSVGTGNEKLF
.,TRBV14,ASSQDKGQKNTEAF